This T cell receptor (beta chain) was recorded in a study of blood T cell repertoires in COVID-19. Participants' own reports of clinical history determined their cohort assignment. Produced via immunoSEQ multiplex PCR; TCRdb's table is partial and in-frame only. This repertoire shows 110,000 to 150,000 clones, about 86% found once; its top ten account for roughly 9.2%. CDR3 length equals 16 residues. The germline CDR1 and CDR2 sequences are LNHDA and SQIVND (reference sequence). V was pared by 7 bases and J by 0 bases, with 11 bases of the junction left unmatched. Sample: PBMCs or T cells enriched from blood (not recorded which). The chain has TRBV19 and TRBJ1-2, with TRBD1 identical over 7 bases. The receptor's source is a man aged 50 to 60 who had recovered from COVID-19. Here the CDR3 reads CASTPGGPGTNYGYTF. The CDR3 DNA reads as TGTGCCAGTACTCCAGGGGGGCCAGGGACTAACTATGGCTACACCTTC.